A selection of T cell receptor beta chains follows, all from one sample in a study of T cells after somatic rescue of genetic block. Sequenced by immunoSEQ multiplex PCR; TCRdb stores in-frame clones only, minus some. The data hold 70,000 or so clones, with 92% observed a single time. Input material: peripheral blood mononuclear cells (PBMCs). These receptors were collected from a middle-aged man. Each CDR3 is given with its conserved first and last residue. Each record gives: clone size, CDR3 length, D gene, J gene, V gene, CDR3 DNA, CDR3 protein. The D gene is left open where the match is weak. Expanded clones get a size class; other rows say once, few or many, or leave the size out.

once,13,-,TRBJ2-7,TRBV19,TGTGCCAGTAGTATAGCCCAGGGCTTCGAGCAGTACTTC,CASSIAQGFEQYF
-,14,TRBD1,TRBJ2-1,TRBV6-1,TGTGCCAGCCGCCGGGACAGCTCCTACAATGAGCAGTTCTTC,CASRRDSSYNEQFF
-,19,TRBD1,TRBJ2-6,TRBV14,TGTGCCAGCAGCCAAAGACAGGGACCGATGTTCTCTGGGGCCAACGTCCTGACTTTC,CASSQRQGPMFSGANVLTF
-,14,-,TRBJ2-3,TRBV21-1,TGTGCCAGCAGCACTGGACAGGGCACAGATACGCAGTATTTT,CASSTGQGTDTQYF
once,15,TRBD2,TRBJ2-3,TRBV9,TGTGCCAGCAGACCGAGCGGGGGGCCCTCCGATACGCAGTATTTT,CASRPSGGPSDTQYF
-,14,-,TRBJ1-2,TRBV28,TGTGCCAGCAGTTTATTGCCGGGGCCAGGAGGCTACACCTTC,CASSLLPGPGGYTF
-,14,-,TRBJ1-3,TRBV6-1,TGTGCCAGCAGTGAATCTCCCAGCGGAAACACCATATATTTT,CASSESPSGNTIYF
-,18,-,TRBJ1-5,TRBV10-3,TGTGCCATCAGTTCCCGGCCGACGGTCTCTGGTGGCAATCAGCCCCAGCATTTT,CAISSRPTVSGGNQPQHF
-,15,TRBD1,TRBJ2-3,TRBV9,TGTGCCAGCAGCGTAGCAGGGGGTGGCCTCCGGGGGCAGTATTTT,CASSVAGGGLRGQYF
once,15,-,TRBJ1-2,TRBV7-2,TGTGCCAGCAGCTCGGCAGGATCGACTAACTATGGCTACACCTTC,CASSSAGSTNYGYTF
-,15,-,TRBJ2-2,TRBV4-1,TGCGCCAGCAGCCAATTGTTAGCGAACACCGGGGAGCTGTTTTTT,CASSQLLANTGELFF
-,14,-,TRBJ1-1,TRBV6-1,TGTGCCAGCAGTGTGTCAGGACTTGGAGCTGAAGCTTTCTTT,CASSVSGLGAEAFF
-,15,-,TRBJ1-2,TRBV5-1,TGCGCCAGCAGCTTGGTTCCAGGACCCGGGGGCGGCTACACCTTC,CASSLVPGPGGGYTF
once,12,-,TRBJ2-3,TRBV5-4,TGTGCCAGCAGCTTGTCCGCAGATACGCAGTATTTT,CASSLSADTQYF
-,14,TRBD1,TRBJ1-1,TRBV10-1,TGCGCCAGCAGTTGGCAGGGGGGGAACACTGAAGCTTTCTTT,CASSWQGGNTEAFF
-,17,TRBD1,TRBJ2-3,TRBV4-3,TGCGCCAGCAGCCAAGATCGGCAGGGGGCCCCCACAGATACGCAGTATTTT,CASSQDRQGAPTDTQYF
-,14,-,TRBJ2-2,TRBV16,TGTGCCAGCAGCCTTTATCAGGGTTCCGGGGAGCTGTTTTTT,CASSLYQGSGELFF
-,15,TRBD1,TRBJ1-2,TRBV27,TGTGCCAGCAGAACTGCCCGGGACAGGGGGCCAGGCTACACCTTC,CASRTARDRGPGYTF
-,13,-,TRBJ1-2,TRBV28,TGTGCCAGCAGTTTATCAGGAAACTATGGCTACACCTTC,CASSLSGNYGYTF
once,13,-,TRBJ1-5,TRBV28,TGTGCCAGCAGGGGGGGGACCAATCAGCCCCAGCATTTT,CASRGGTNQPQHF
-,15,TRBD1,TRBJ2-3,TRBV14,TGTGCCAGCAGCCCGGGACAGGGGGCGACAGATACGCAGTATTTT,CASSPGQGATDTQYF
-,17,TRBD1,TRBJ1-5,TRBV19,TGTGCCAGTAGTTCCCTCGGGGGACAGCTCAACAATCAGCCCCAGCATTTT,CASSSLGGQLNNQPQHF
-,15,TRBD2,TRBJ2-1,TRBV4-1,TGCGCCAGCAGCCAAGGACTAGCGGGATTTGGTGAGCAGTTCTTC,CASSQGLAGFGEQFF
once,15,TRBD2,TRBJ2-3,TRBV29-1,TGCAGCGTTGTGGGGGCTAGCGGGGGCACAGATACGCAGTATTTT,CSVVGASGGTDTQYF
-,13,-,TRBJ2-1,TRBV28,TGTGCCAGCAGTTTATATTTCTCGGAGGAGCAGTTCTTC,CASSLYFSEEQFF
-,16,-,TRBJ1-4,TRBV19,TGTGCCAGTAACCTGGGGCAGATTGCAACTAATGAAAAACTGTTTTTT,CASNLGQIATNEKLFF
few,11,-,TRBJ1-1,TRBV2,TGTGCCACCACCGGGAACACTGAAGCTTTCTTT,CATTGNTEAFF
-,17,-,TRBJ2-2,TRBV7-9,TGTGCCAGCAGCCCCTTATCAGGGAGGTTGAACACCGGGGAGCTGTTTTTT,CASSPLSGRLNTGELFF
-,12,-,TRBJ2-3,TRBV15,TGTGCCACCAGTGATGGCACAGATACGCAGTATTTT,CATSDGTDTQYF
once,15,-,TRBJ2-2,TRBV6-1,TGTGCCAGCAGTGAAAAGGGAGCGAACACCGGGGAGCTGTTTTTT,CASSEKGANTGELFF
-,14,TRBD1,TRBJ1-6,TRBV19,TGTGCCAGTACCACAGGACAGGGCAATTCACCCCTCCACTTT,CASTTGQGNSPLHF
-,14,TRBD1,TRBJ2-5,TRBV28,TGTGCCAGCAGTTCACAGGACAGGGCGGAGACCCAGTACTTC,CASSSQDRAETQYF
-,16,-,TRBJ2-7,TRBV4-1,TGCGCCAGCAGCCAGCCCCCAACTAGAGACCTCTACGAGCAGTACTTC,CASSQPPTRDLYEQYF
-,15,-,TRBJ1-4,TRBV11-2,TGTGCCAGCAGCGCACAGGGTAAACCTGGTGAAAAACTGTTTTTT,CASSAQGKPGEKLFF
once,14,-,TRBJ1-5,TRBV18,TGTGCCAGCTCACCACCAGGTAGCAATCAGCCCCAGCATTTT,CASSPPGSNQPQHF
-,13,-,TRBJ2-3,TRBV19,TGTGCCAGTAGTATAGGACAGGCAGATACGCAGTATTTT,CASSIGQADTQYF
-,15,-,TRBJ2-6,TRBV7-9,TGTGCCAGCAGCGCATGGGGCAGTGGGGCCAACGTCCTGACTTTC,CASSAWGSGANVLTF
few,11,-,TRBJ2-1,TRBV7-9,TGTGCCAGCAGCCATGGGGTCAGGCAGTTCTTC,CASSHGVRQFF
-,13,-,TRBJ1-1,TRBV7-9,TGTGCCAGCAGTTGGGAGAAGAGCACTGAAGCTTTCTTT,CASSWEKSTEAFF
once,12,-,TRBJ2-7,TRBV7-2,TGTGCCAGCAGCTTAGCCACCTACGAGCAGTACTTC,CASSLATYEQYF
-,16,TRBD1,TRBJ2-3,TRBV27,TGTGCCAGCAGACCCCTTGGACAGGGGAGCGCAGATACGCAGTATTTT,CASRPLGQGSADTQYF
-,14,-,TRBJ1-2,TRBV6-1,TGTGCCAGCGGAGGGGCGAGGGCTCCCTATGGCTACACCTTC,CASGGARAPYGYTF
few,14,-,TRBJ2-7,TRBV30,TGTGCCTGGAGTTATAACCGGGGACTGGACGAGCAGTACTTC,CAWSYNRGLDEQYF
-,17,-,TRBJ2-1,TRBV7-2,TGTGCCAGCAGCCCGGGCGGGTCGGGGGCCCTTCAAGGTGAGCAGTTCTTC,CASSPGGSGALQGEQFF
-,11,-,TRBJ1-2,TRBV11-2,TGTGCCAGCAGCTCCAGGGGAGGCTACACCTTC,CASSSRGGYTF
-,16,TRBD2,TRBJ2-3,TRBV27,TGTGCCAGCAGTCCCGGGACTAGCGGGAGTTCAGATACGCAGTATTTT,CASSPGTSGSSDTQYF
once,14,TRBD1,TRBJ2-7,TRBV4-1,TGCGCCAGCAGCCAAGAGGGACAGGGCTCCGAGCAGTACTTC,CASSQEGQGSEQYF
once,13,-,TRBJ2-3,TRBV28,TGTGCCAGCAGTTTAGACAGCACAGATACGCAGTATTTT,CASSLDSTDTQYF
-,14,-,TRBJ2-6,TRBV7-3,TGTGCCAGCAGCTTATTGGTTGGGGCCAACGTCCTGACTTTC,CASSLLVGANVLTF
-,13,TRBD1,TRBJ2-5,TRBV25-1,TGTGCCACCCGACAGGGGGCTAGGGAGACCCAGTACTTC,CATRQGARETQYF